A single sample gave rise to the 24 T cell receptor beta chains below, sequenced in a study of shared clonotypes between healthy human individuals. Some clones are missing from TCRdb's copy, which holds only in-frame ones; the method was immunoSEQ multiplex PCR. Among about 1,500,000 clones listed, more than 95% were seen once. The sample was naive CD4+ T cells sorted from blood. Subset: CD45RA+ positively selected. The receptor set was obtained from a man aged 25 to 40 in good health.

The chain couples TRBV27 to TRBJ2-5; D is possibly TRBD2 (6 bases). Looked up from germline, CDR1 is MNHEY and CDR2 is SMNVEV (reference sequence). V was shortened by 6 bases and J by 5 bases, with 16 bases between the two germline ends. This CDR3 is 14 amino acids long. The CDR3 sequence is CASRLEPGRETQYF. The CDR3 DNA reads as TGTGCCAGCAGACTCGAACCGGGGAGGGAGACCCAGTACTTC.

The rearrangement joins TRBV29-1 to TRBJ2-1; possibly TRBD2 for D (6 bases). Germline CDR1 and CDR2: SQVTM and ANQGSEA. Trimming removed 5 bases from V and 6 bases from J, with 14 bases in between. The CDR3 loop spans 13 amino acids. CDR3 nucleotide sequence: TGCAGCGTTCACAAAACCGGGGGCAATGAGCAGTTCTTC. It specifies CSVHKTGGNEQFF.

The count of this clone is one. V usage is TRBV5-1 and J usage is TRBJ2-3; D is uncertain. Germline CDR1 and CDR2: SGHRS and YFSETQ. This CDR3 contains 13 residues. The V end was cut by 7 bases, the J end by 0 bases, with 9 bases between. The CDR3 nucleotides are TGCGCCAGCCACAGCGAGAGCACAGATACGCAGTATTTT. Translation: CASHSESTDTQYF.

V usage is TRBV18 and J usage is TRBJ2-7; maybe TRBD2 (7 bases). This CDR3 has 15 residues. Germline V gene lookup returns CDR1 KGHSH and CDR2 LQKENI. V was clipped by 1 base and J by 1 base, with 11 bases between them. This CDR3 reads CASSPLRGGSYEQYF. As DNA, the CDR3 is TGTGCCAGCTCACCACTCAGGGGAGGGTCCTACGAGCAGTACTTC.

The chain is built from TRBV11-1 and TRBJ2-3; D is ambiguous. The CDR3 loop spans 16 amino acids. Germline CDR1 and CDR2: SGHAT and FQDESV (reference sequence). Trimming left V 2 bases short and J 2 bases short, with 14 bases between. DNA of the CDR3: TGTGCCAGCAGCTTAATGAGAACGGTCCACACAGATACGCAGTATTTT. The encoded protein is CASSLMRTVHTDTQYF.

The chain combines TRBV28 with TRBJ1-3; TRBD1 agrees at 7 bases. J was trimmed by 3 bases and V by 6 bases; bases with no gene match: 5. The length of the CDR3 is 14 residues. Germline CDR1 reads MDHEN; CDR2 reads SYDVKM. CDR3 sequence: CASRFRGYGNTIYF. DNA of the CDR3: TGTGCCAGCAGATTCAGGGGGTATGGAAACACCATATATTTT.

V usage is TRBV18 and J usage is TRBJ2-3; TRBD2 aligns across 9 bases. J gave up 3 bases and V 1 base, and 17 bases lay outside the gene matches. This CDR3 has 20 amino acids. CDR1 is KGHSH, CDR2 LQKENI, per germline. CDR3 sequence (DNA): TGTGCCAGCTCACCACTACCCCCGGGAAGTAGCGGGAGATGGACAGATACGCAGTATTTT. Amino acid sequence: CASSPLPPGSSGRWTDTQYF.

The rearrangement uses TRBV5-6 and TRBJ2-1; 10 bases map to TRBD2. Germline lookup yields CDR1 SGHDT and CDR2 YYEEEE. J gave up 15 bases and V 0 bases, and 9 bases lay outside the gene matches. There are 14 residues in the CDR3. The CDR3 loop reads CASSLGTSGSGGFF. The CDR3 DNA sequence: TGTGCCAGCAGCTTGGGGACTAGCGGATCCGGAGGGTTCTTC.

The chain recombines TRBV11-2 with TRBJ1-4; the match to TRBD1 covers 9 bases. The length of the CDR3 is 15 residues. The germline gives CDR1 SGHAT, CDR2 FQNNGV. With 5 bases clipped from V and 4 bases from J, the junction kept 5 bases outside the gene matches. The CDR3 DNA reads as TGTGCCAGCAGCCAAGACAGGGGGGGTAATGAAAAACTGTTTTTT. Encoded protein: CASSQDRGGNEKLFF.

This clone was seen just once. The rearrangement uses TRBV7-3 and TRBJ2-1; TRBD2 is a possible D gene (6 bases). The germline V gene encodes CDR1 SGHTA and CDR2 FQGTGA. CDR3 length: 16 residues. V lost 2 bases and J 0 bases, leaving 11 bases between the germline ends. The CDR3 bases are TGTGCCAGCAGCTTAGGGGACGGGAGCTCCTACAATGAGCAGTTCTTC. Translation gives CASSLGDGSSYNEQFF.

The J gene is TRBJ2-7, the V gene TRBV7-9; D not certain. CDR1 and CDR2 from the germline V gene are SEHNR and FQNEAQ (reference sequence). The CDR3 runs 13 residues. Trimming cost V 7 bases and J 0 bases, with 10 bases left between them. Here the CDR3 DNA reads TGTGCCAGCAACCAACTTAGCTCCTACGAGCAGTACTTC. It encodes CASNQLSSYEQYF.

This sequence joins TRBV10-3 and TRBJ1-4; D not certain. There are 13 residues in the CDR3. CDR1 and CDR2 from the germline V gene are ENHRY and SYGVKD. Trimming shortened V by 4 bases and J by 8 bases, and 11 bases separated the two germline ends. This chain's CDR3 is CAISASPGEKLFF. CDR3 coding DNA: TGTGCCATCAGTGCCAGCCCTGGGGAAAAACTGTTTTTT.

The V call is TRBV18, the J call TRBJ2-7; D is possibly TRBD1 (6 bases). The length of the CDR3 is 13 residues. The V gene's germline CDR1 is KGHSH and CDR2 LQKENI. Trimming took off 6 bases at V and 6 bases at J, with 15 bases between the two ends. As DNA, the CDR3 is TGTGCCAGCTCTCAGGGGCCGGGGAGCGAGCAGTACTTC. It specifies CASSQGPGSEQYF.

This clone was seen a single time. The J gene is TRBJ2-1, the V gene TRBV28; possibly TRBD1 for D (6 bases). Trimming cost V 5 bases and J 0 bases, with 11 bases left between them. Germline CDR1 MDHEN, CDR2 SYDVKM. The CDR3 totals 15 residues. In DNA form, the CDR3 reads TGTGCCAGCAGTCACAGGGCCATCTCCTACAATGAGCAGTTCTTC. Residues: CASSHRAISYNEQFF.

The chain combines TRBV6-5 with TRBJ2-7; tentatively, D is TRBD1 (5 bases). There are 14 residues in the CDR3. Trimming cost V 6 bases and J 2 bases, with 14 bases left between them. The germline gives CDR1 MNHEY, CDR2 SVGAGI. The DNA of the CDR3 is TGTGCCAGCAGGCGAGACAGCGTTGCCTACGAGCAGTACTTC. The encoded protein is CASRRDSVAYEQYF.

With respect to this clone: The identical CDR3 is also encoded by other nucleotide sequences in the sample. This chain joins TRBV28 and TRBJ1-2; D is unclear. The CDR3 spans 11 residues. CDR1 is MDHEN and CDR2 is SYDVKM in the germline V gene. V was clipped by 4 bases and J by 5 bases, with 5 bases between them. The CDR3 protein is CASSSTYGYTF. CDR3 sequence (DNA): TGTGCCAGCAGTTCCACATATGGCTACACCTTC.

The chain combines TRBV14 with TRBJ2-3; D is uncertain. Trimming cost V 4 bases and J 6 bases, with 8 bases left between them. The CDR3 totals 12 residues. From germline, CDR1 is SGHDN and CDR2 FVKESK. The DNA for the CDR3 is TGTGCCAGCAGCCCTTTAGGGGATACGCAGTATTTT. It encodes CASSPLGDTQYF. The whole variable domain, filled in from reference TRBV14 and TRBJ2-3, reads EAGVTQFPSHSVIEKGQTVTLRCDPISGHDNLYWYRRVMGKEIKFLLHFVKESKQDESGMPNNRFLAERTGGTYSTLKVQPAELEDSGVYFCASSPLGDTQYFGPGTRLTVL.

This chain links TRBV10-3 with TRBJ2-1, with a weak D call TRBD1 (6 bases). Germline assignment: CDR1 ENHRY and CDR2 SYGVKD. There are 17 residues in the CDR3. V was shortened by 0 bases and J by 0 bases, with 12 bases between the two germline ends. Here the CDR3 DNA reads TGTGCCATCAGTGAGTCGAGCTGGGACATCTCCTACAATGAGCAGTTCTTC. This gives the protein CAISESSWDISYNEQFF.

Of note for this clone: The sample has other DNA sequences that encode this CDR3 too. V is TRBV29-1 and J is TRBJ2-7; 11 positions agree with TRBD1. This CDR3 has 13 amino acids. CDR1 is SQVTM and CDR2 is ANQGSEA in the germline V gene. V lost 6 bases, J lost 4 bases, and 5 bases stayed unmatched. For the CDR3, the DNA is TGCAGCGTCGGACAGGGGGCATCTTACGAGCAGTACTTC. It encodes CSVGQGASYEQYF.

This clone was seen only once. This chain joins TRBV4-3 and TRBJ1-1; possible D gene TRBD1, 5 bases. Germline V gene data show CDR1 as LGHNA and CDR2 as YSLEER. The length of the CDR3 is 16 residues. Trimming stripped 4 bases from V and 0 bases from J, with 15 bases between. The CDR3 region is CASSLFGDPLNTEAFF. The CDR3 nucleotides are TGCGCCAGCAGCCTATTTGGGGACCCCTTGAACACTGAAGCTTTCTTT.

The J gene is TRBJ1-4, the V gene TRBV6-1, with a possible D match to TRBD1 (6 bases). The length of the CDR3 is 15 residues. From germline, CDR1 is MNHNS and CDR2 SASEGT. The V end lost 4 bases, the J end lost 7 bases, and 16 bases lay between the germline ends. CDR3 region: CASSVNGGRGEKLFF. The CDR3 DNA reads TGTGCCAGCAGTGTTAATGGGGGGCGTGGTGAAAAACTGTTTTTT.

The J gene is TRBJ1-4, the V gene TRBV28; D call uncertain. V lost 6 bases and J lost 8, with 7 bases in between. The CDR3 extends over 11 amino acids. The germline V gene has CDR1 MDHEN and CDR2 SYDVKM. The CDR3 DNA sequence: TGTGCCAGCAGCGACCAGGAAAAACTGTTTTTT. Translation gives CASSDQEKLFF.

The rearrangement uses TRBV15 and TRBJ1-2, with 8 positions matching TRBD1. The trim removed 3 bases at V and 7 bases at J, leaving 16 bases unmatched. This CDR3 is 17 amino acids long. Germline values: CDR1 LNHNV, CDR2 YYDKDF (reference sequence). The CDR3 DNA follows: TGTGCCACCAGCAGCACAGAAAGGGGGCAGGGGGCCGCTGGCTACACCTTC. Its protein is CATSSTERGQGAAGYTF.

The chain uses TRBV7-8 and TRBJ2-5; 7 bases line up with TRBD1. The germline V gene encodes CDR1 SGHVS and CDR2 FQNEAQ. The CDR3 is 17 amino acids. Trimming cost V 1 base and J 0 bases; bases outside gene matches: 8. The CDR3 here is CASSLVVYGQDQETQYF. CDR3 in DNA: TGTGCCAGCAGCTTAGTGGTCTACGGACAGGACCAAGAGACCCAGTACTTC.